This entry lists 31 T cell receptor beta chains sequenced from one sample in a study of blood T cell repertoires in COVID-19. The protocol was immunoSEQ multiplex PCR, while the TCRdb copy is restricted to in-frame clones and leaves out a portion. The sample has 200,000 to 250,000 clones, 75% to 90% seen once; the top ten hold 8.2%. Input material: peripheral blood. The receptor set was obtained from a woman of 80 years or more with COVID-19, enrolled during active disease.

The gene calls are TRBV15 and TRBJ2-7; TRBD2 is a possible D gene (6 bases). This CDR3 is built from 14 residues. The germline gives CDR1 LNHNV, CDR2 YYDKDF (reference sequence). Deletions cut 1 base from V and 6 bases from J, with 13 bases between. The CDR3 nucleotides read TGTGCCACCAGCAGAGCGGGACTGGAAATCGAGCAGTACTTC. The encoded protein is CATSRAGLEIEQYF.

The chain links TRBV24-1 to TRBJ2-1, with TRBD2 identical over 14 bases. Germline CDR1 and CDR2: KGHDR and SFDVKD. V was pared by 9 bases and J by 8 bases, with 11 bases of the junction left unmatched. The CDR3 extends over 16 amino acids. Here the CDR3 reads CATQTSGTSGSHEQFF. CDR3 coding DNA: TGTGCCACCCAAACTTCCGGGACTAGCGGGAGCCATGAGCAGTTCTTC.

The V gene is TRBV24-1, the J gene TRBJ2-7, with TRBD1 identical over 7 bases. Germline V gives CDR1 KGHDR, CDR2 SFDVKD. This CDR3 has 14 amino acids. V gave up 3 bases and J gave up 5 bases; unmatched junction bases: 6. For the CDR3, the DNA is TGTGCCACCAGTGATCAGGGACAGAGCCACGAGCAGTACTTC. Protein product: CATSDQGQSHEQYF.

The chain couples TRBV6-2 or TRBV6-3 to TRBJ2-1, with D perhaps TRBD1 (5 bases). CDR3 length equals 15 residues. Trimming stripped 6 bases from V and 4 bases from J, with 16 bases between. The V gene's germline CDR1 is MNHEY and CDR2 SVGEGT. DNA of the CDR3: TGTGCCAGCAGCACCGACAGTCTTAATTACAATGAGCAGTTCTTC. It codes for CASSTDSLNYNEQFF.

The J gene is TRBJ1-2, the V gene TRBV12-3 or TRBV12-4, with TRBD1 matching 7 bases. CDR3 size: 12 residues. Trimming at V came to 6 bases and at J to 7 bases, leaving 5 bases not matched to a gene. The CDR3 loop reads CASSRTGFGYTF. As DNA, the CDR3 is TGTGCCAGCAGCCGGACAGGTTTTGGCTACACCTTC.

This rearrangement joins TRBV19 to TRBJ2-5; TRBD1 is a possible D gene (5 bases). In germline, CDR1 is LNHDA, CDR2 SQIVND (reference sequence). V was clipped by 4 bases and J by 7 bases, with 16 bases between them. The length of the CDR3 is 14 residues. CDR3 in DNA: TGTGCCAGTAGTAGGGGCCCGAAAGAAGGGACCCAGTACTTC. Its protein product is CASSRGPKEGTQYF.

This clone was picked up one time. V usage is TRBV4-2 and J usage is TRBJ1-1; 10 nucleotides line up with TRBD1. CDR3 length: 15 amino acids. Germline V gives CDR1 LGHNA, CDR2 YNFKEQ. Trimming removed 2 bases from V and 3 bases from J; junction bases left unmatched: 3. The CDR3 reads CASSQLGTGDTEAFF. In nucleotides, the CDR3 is TGTGCCAGCAGCCAATTAGGGACAGGGGACACTGAAGCTTTCTTT.

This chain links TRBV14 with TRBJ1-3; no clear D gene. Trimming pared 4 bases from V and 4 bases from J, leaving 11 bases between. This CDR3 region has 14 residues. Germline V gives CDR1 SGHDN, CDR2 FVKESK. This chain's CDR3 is CASSPPGQGNTIYF. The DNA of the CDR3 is TGTGCCAGCAGCCCCCCTGGGCAGGGAAACACCATATATTTT.

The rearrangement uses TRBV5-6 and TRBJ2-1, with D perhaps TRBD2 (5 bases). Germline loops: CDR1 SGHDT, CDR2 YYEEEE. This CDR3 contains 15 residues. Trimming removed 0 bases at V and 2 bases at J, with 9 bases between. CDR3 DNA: TGTGCCAGCAGCTTGGCGGGGAGAACCTACAATGAGCAGTTCTTC. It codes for CASSLAGRTYNEQFF.

CDR3 loop: CATSRDTGAISTDTQYF. The DNA for the CDR3 is TGTGCCACCAGCAGAGATACAGGGGCTATTAGCACAGATACGCAGTATTTT. V and J are TRBV15 and TRBJ2-3, with 7 nucleotides matching TRBD1. Trimming cost V 0 bases and J 0 bases; bases outside gene matches: 6. Germline V gene sequence: CDR1 LNHNV, CDR2 YYDKDF (reference sequence). The CDR3 is 17 amino acids.

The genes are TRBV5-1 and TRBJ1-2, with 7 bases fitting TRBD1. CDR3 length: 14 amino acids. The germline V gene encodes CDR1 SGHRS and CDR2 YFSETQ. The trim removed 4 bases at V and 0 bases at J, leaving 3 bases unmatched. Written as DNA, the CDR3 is TGCGCCAGCAGCCGGGACAGCTCTAACTATGGCTACACCTTC. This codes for CASSRDSSNYGYTF.

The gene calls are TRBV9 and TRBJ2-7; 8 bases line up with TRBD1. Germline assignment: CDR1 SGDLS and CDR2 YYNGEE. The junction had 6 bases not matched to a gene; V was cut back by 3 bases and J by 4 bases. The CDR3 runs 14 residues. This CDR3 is CASSDGTGIYEQYF. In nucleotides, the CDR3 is TGTGCCAGCAGCGATGGGACAGGAATATACGAGCAGTACTTC.

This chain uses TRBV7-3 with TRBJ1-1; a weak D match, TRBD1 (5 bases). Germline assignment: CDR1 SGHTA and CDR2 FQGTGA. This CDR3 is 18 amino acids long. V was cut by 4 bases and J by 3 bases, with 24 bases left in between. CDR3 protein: CASSSSPAGDLIDTEAFF. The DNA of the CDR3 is TGTGCCAGCAGCTCCTCCCCGGCGGGGGATCTTATTGACACTGAAGCTTTCTTT.

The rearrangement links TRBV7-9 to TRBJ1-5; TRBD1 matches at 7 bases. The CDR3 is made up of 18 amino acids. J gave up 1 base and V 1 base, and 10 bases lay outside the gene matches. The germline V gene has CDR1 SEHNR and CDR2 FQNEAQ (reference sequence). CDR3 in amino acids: CASSLGGRGSISNQPQHF. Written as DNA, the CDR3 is TGTGCCAGCAGCTTAGGAGGCAGGGGGAGTATCAGCAATCAGCCCCAGCATTTT.

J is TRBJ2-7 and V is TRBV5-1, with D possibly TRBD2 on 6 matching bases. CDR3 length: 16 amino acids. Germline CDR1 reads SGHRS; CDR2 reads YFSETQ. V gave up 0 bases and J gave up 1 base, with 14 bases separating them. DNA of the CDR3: TGCGCCAGCAGCTTGGCCGGGCGGGGCGGGTCCTACGAGCAGTACTTC. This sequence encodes CASSLAGRGGSYEQYF.

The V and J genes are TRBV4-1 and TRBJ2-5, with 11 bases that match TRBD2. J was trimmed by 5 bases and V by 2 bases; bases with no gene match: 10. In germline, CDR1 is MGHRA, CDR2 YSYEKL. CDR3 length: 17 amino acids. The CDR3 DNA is TGCGCCAGCAGCCAACAGCCTAGCGGGGGGACTCGGGAGACCCAGTACTTC. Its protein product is CASSQQPSGGTRETQYF.

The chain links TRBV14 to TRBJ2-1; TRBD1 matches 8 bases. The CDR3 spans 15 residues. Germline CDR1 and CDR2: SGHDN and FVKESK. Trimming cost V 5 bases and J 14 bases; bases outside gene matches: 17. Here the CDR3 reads CASSRTGSLMSREFF. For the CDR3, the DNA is TGTGCCAGCAGCAGGACAGGGAGCCTCATGTCACGGGAGTTCTTC. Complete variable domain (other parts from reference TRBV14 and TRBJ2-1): EAGVTQFPSHSVIEKGQTVTLRCDPISGHDNLYWYRRVMGKEIKFLLHFVKESKQDESGMPNNRFLAERTGGTYSTLKVQPAELEDSGVYFCASSRTGSLMSREFFGPGTRLTVL.

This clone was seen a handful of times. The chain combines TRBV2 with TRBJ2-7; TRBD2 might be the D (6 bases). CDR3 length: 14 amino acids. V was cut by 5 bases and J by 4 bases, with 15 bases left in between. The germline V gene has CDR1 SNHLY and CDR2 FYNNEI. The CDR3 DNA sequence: TGTGCCAGCAGTCCGTCCAGCAGCGGGTACGAGCAGTACTTC. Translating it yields CASSPSSSGYEQYF.

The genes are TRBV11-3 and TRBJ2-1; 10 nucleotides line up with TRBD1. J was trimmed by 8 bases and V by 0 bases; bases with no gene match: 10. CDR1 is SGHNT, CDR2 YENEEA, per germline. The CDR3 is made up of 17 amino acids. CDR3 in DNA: TGTGCCAGCAGCTTAGATCTGGGGACAGGGGTGACCGATGAGCAGTTCTTC. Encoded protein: CASSLDLGTGVTDEQFF.

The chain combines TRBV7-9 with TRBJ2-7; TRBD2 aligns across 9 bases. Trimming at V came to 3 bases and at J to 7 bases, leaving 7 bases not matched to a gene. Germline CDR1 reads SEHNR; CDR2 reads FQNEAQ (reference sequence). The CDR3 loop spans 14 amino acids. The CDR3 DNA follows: TGTGCCAGCAGCTTTGGCGGGAGGGTAGGTGAGCAGTACTTC. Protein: CASSFGGRVGEQYF.

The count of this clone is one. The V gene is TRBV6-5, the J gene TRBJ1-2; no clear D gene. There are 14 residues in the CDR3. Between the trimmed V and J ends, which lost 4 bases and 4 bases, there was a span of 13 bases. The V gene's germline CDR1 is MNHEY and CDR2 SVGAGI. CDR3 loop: CASSFHPSGYGYTF. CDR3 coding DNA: TGTGCCAGCAGTTTCCACCCCTCGGGCTATGGCTACACCTTC.

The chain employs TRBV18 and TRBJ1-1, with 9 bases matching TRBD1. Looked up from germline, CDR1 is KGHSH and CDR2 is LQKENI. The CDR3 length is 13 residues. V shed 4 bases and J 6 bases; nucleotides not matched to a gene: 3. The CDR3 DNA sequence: TGTGCCAGCTCACTGACAGGGGGGTCTGAAGCTTTCTTT. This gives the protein CASSLTGGSEAFF.

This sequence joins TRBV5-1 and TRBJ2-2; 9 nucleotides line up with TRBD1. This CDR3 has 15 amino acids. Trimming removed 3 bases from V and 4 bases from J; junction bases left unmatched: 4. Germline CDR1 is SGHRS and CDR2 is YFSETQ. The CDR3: CASSSGQGSTGELFF. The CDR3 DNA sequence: TGCGCCAGCAGCTCGGGACAGGGTAGCACCGGGGAGCTGTTTTTT.

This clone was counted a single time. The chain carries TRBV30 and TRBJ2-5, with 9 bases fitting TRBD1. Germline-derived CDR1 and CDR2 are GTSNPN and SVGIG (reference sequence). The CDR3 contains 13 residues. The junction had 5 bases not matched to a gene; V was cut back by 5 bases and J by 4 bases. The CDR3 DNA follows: TGTGCCTGGGGGGGACAGGGTCGAGAGACCCAGTACTTC. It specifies CAWGGQGRETQYF.

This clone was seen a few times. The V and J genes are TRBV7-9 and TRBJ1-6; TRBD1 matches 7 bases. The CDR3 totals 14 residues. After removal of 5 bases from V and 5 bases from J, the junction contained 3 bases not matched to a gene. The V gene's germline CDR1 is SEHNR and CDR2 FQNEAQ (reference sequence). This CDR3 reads CASSPGQDNSPLHF. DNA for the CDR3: TGTGCCAGCAGCCCCGGACAGGATAATTCACCCCTCCACTTT.

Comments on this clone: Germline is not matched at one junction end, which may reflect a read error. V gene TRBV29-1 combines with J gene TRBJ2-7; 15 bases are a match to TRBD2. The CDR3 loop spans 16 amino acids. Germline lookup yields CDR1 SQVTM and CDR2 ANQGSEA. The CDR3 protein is CSVEGLAGGLVYEQYF. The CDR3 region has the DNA TGCAGCGTCGAAGGACTAGCGGGAGGGCTGGTCTACGAGCAGTACTTC.

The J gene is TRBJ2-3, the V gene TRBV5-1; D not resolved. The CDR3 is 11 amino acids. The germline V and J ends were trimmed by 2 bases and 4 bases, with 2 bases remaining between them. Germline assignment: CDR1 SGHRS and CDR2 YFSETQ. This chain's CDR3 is CASSFADTQYF. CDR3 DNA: TGCGCCAGCAGCTTCGCAGATACGCAGTATTTT.

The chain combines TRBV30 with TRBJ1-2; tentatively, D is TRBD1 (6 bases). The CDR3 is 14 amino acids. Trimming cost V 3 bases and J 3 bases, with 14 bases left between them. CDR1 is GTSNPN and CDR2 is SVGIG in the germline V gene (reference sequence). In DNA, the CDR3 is TGTGCCTGGAGCCCGGACAGCGATTACTATGGCTACACCTTC. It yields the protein CAWSPDSDYYGYTF.

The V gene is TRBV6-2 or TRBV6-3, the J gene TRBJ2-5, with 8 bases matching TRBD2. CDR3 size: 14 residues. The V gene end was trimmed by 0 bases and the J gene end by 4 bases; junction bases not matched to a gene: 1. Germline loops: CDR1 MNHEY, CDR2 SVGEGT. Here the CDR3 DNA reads TGTGCCAGCAGTTACTCAAGCGGGAGAGAGACCCAGTACTTC. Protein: CASSYSSGRETQYF.

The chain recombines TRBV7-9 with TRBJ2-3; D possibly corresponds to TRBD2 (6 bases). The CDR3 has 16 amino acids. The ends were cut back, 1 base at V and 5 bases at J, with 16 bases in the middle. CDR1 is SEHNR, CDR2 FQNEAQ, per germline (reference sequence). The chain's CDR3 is CASSLDGTFDGDTQYF. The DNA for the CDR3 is TGTGCCAGCAGCTTAGATGGGACTTTCGATGGAGATACGCAGTATTTT.

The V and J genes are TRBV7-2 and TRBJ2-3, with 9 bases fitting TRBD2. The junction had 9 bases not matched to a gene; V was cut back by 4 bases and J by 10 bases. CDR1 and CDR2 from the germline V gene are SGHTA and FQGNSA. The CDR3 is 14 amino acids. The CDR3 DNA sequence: TGTGCCAGCAGCTCCGTGGCGGGAGGGCGGGCGCAGTATTTT. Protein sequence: CASSSVAGGRAQYF.